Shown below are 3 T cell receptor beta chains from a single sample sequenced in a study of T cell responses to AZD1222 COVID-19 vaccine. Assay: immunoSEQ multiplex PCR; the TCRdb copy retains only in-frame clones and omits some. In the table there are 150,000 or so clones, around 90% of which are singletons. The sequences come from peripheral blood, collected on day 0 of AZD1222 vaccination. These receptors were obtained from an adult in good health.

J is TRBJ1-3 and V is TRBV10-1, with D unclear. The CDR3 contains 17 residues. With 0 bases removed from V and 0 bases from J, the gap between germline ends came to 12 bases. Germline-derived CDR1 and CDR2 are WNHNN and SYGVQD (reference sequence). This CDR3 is CASSESAKLTSGNTIYF. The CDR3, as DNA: TGCGCCAGCAGTGAGTCGGCGAAGTTGACCTCTGGAAACACCATATATTTT.

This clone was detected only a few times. The CDR3 is CSAERAGVWFF. The CDR3 DNA follows: TGCAGTGCTGAGCGCGCGGGAGTCTGGTTCTTC. The V call is TRBV20-1, the J call TRBJ2-1; TRBD2 aligns across 7 bases. The CDR3 is 11 residues long. Looked up from germline, CDR1 is DFQATT and CDR2 is SNEGSKA (reference sequence). Losses at the gene ends were 5 bases for V and 15 bases for J; bases not matched to a gene: 10.

DNA for the CDR3: TGTGCCAGCACCTCCTCCCTAGCAGCCGAGACCCAGTACTTC. This translates into CASTSSLAAETQYF. The J gene is TRBJ2-5, the V gene TRBV6-6, with a tentative D call TRBD2 (5 bases). This CDR3 is 14 amino acids long. Looked up from germline, CDR1 is MNHNY and CDR2 is SVGAGI (reference sequence). V was clipped by 7 bases and J by 5 bases, with 17 bases between them.